A single T cell receptor beta chain is shown here with its context. Its matching antigen is unknown. CD45RO-negative, CCR7-selected cells formed the naive CD8 fraction, which excluded terminally differentiated effector memory CD45RA+ cells. Some clones are missing from TCRdb's copy, which holds only in-frame ones; the method was immunoSEQ multiplex PCR. The data contain 550,000 to 750,000 clones, nearly 97% of them singletons. These data originate in a study of shared clonotypes between healthy human individuals. General observations from the study: Rarefaction showed sorted-subset sequencing was incomplete despite large depth. Having only a few donors restricted how much genetic and exposure-history diversity was captured.

The germline CDR1 and CDR2 sequences are MDHEN and SYDVKM. This CDR3 spans 16 amino acids. Trimming removed 5 bases from V and 6 bases from J; junction bases left unmatched: 14. The TCR originated in a woman younger than 45 in good health. The chain is built from TRBV28 and TRBJ2-7, with 9 bases aligning to TRBD1. Sequenced input: naive CD8+ T cells sorted from blood. In DNA form, the CDR3 reads TGTGCCAGCAGTGGCCCGTGGGACAGGGTAACTTCCGAGCAGTACTTC. Translated: CASSGPWDRVTSEQYF.